This T cell receptor beta chain is drawn from a study of OX40 agonist ivuxolimab in advanced cancers. This table comes from immunoSEQ multiplex PCR, and its TCRdb copy is limited to in-frame clones, with some not included. This table has about 53,000 clones, roughly 80% appearing once. Comments on this clone: The antigen is unknown.

This CDR3 spans 15 amino acids. Germline values: CDR1 LNHDA, CDR2 SQIVND (reference sequence). Trimming took 5 bases from V and 0 from J, leaving 8 bases between them. Study results and limitations: Specificity for antigen went undetermined in the expanded peripheral T cells.

Sequencing was performed on CD4+ or CD8+ T cells sorted from blood, taken in a trial of the OX40 agonist ivuxolimab. The V gene is TRBV19, the J gene TRBJ1-6; no definite D call. The TCR was taken from an adult with an advanced solid tumor such as melanoma, head and neck, liver or kidney cancer. The CDR3 nucleotides are TGTGCCAGTAGTGAACAGAGCTCCTATAATTCACCCCTCCACTTT. Encoded protein: CASSEQSSYNSPLHF.